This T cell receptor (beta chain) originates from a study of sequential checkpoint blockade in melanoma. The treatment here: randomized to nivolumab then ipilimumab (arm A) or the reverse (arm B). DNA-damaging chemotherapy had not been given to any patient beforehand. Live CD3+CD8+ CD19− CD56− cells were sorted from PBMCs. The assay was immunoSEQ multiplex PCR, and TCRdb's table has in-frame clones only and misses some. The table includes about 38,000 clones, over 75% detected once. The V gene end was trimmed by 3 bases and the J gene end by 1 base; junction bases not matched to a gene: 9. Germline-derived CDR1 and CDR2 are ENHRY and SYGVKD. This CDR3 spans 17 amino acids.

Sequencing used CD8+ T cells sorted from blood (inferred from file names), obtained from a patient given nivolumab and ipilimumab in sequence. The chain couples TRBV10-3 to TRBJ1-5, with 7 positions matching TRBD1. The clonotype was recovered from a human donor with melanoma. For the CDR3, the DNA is TGTGCCATCAGTGAACAGGGGATCGTCCTAAGCAATCAGCCCCAGCATTTT. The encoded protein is CAISEQGIVLSNQPQHF.